This T cell receptor (beta chain) emerged from a study of blood T cell repertoires in COVID-19. With 5 bases removed from V and 0 bases from J, the gap between germline ends came to 11 bases. The length of the CDR3 is 15 residues. CDR1 and CDR2 (germline): SNHLY, FYNNEI. Generated by immunoSEQ multiplex PCR, the TCRdb table keeps only in-frame clones and is missing some. There are over 200,000 clones in the sample; under 95% occur only once, and 1.2% lies in the top ten. This sequence was found in a man aged 30 to 39 with acute or convalescent COVID-19. Input material: peripheral blood. The gene calls are TRBV2 and TRBJ1-3; a possible D gene is TRBD1 (6 bases). The CDR3 region is CASSQTGPSGNTIYF. The CDR3 DNA follows: TGTGCCAGCAGTCAGACAGGACCCTCTGGAAACACCATATATTTT.